One sample yielded the 2 T cell receptor beta chains listed below, sequenced in a study of T cell responses to AZD1222 COVID-19 vaccine. Measured with immunoSEQ multiplex PCR; TCRdb has only the in-frame clones, and not every one. Among roughly 150,000 clones, around nine tenths were seen once, and the ten largest hold approximately 5.3%. Sequencing was performed on peripheral blood, taken on day 0 of AZD1222 vaccination. The receptors shown here come from an adult in good health.

This clone was seen once. V usage is TRBV28 and J usage is TRBJ1-5, with D perhaps TRBD1 (5 bases). With 3 bases removed from V and 3 bases from J, the gap between germline ends came to 12 bases. Germline V gene sequence: CDR1 MDHEN, CDR2 SYDVKM. The CDR3 runs 15 residues. CDR3 sequence (DNA): TGTGCCAGCAGTTTGGCGTCCAGGGTCAATCAGCCCCAGCATTTT. Amino acid sequence: CASSLASRVNQPQHF.

The rearrangement joins TRBV24-1 to TRBJ2-3, with TRBD1 identical over 8 bases. V shed 9 bases, J shed 1 base, and the junction held 8 bases outside the gene matches. In germline, CDR1 is KGHDR, CDR2 SFDVKD. The CDR3 extends over 15 amino acids. The CDR3 DNA reads as TGTGCCACCCAACCGACAGGGGTTGGCACAGATACGCAGTATTTT. It encodes CATQPTGVGTDTQYF.